A selection of T cell receptor beta chains follows, all from one sample in a study of CD4 T cells in relation to SARS-CoV-2 and coronaviruses. Clones were sequenced by immunoSEQ multiplex PCR, and TCRdb holds only the in-frame ones, with some missing. The sample consists of some 68,000 clones, 90% to 95% of them appearing once. The sequenced sample consisted of naive CD4+ T cells from PBMCs. These receptors were taken from a human donor in good health. Both conserved end residues are part of each CDR3. A D gene is named only where the DNA matches it firmly. Only part of the rows carry a size: once, few, many, or a class if the clone is expanded.

j_call	v_call	clone_size	d_call	cdr3_nt	cdr3_aa
TRBJ2-7	TRBV29-1	NA	TRBD1	TGCAGCGTGAGGGGACAGGTCACCTACGAGCAGTACTTC	CSVRGQVTYEQYF
TRBJ2-3	TRBV29-1	NA	NA	TGCAGCGTTGAATACGGTAGCGGCACAGATACGCAGTATTTT	CSVEYGSGTDTQYF
TRBJ2-7	TRBV11-3	NA	NA	TGTGCCAGCAGCCGCCCGGGAGTGGAACACGAGCAGTACTTC	CASSRPGVEHEQYF
TRBJ2-7	TRBV6-2/TRBV6-3	NA	NA	TGTGCCAGCAGTTACCGGGGGCTCTCCTGGAACTCCTACGAGCAGTACTTC	CASSYRGLSWNSYEQYF
TRBJ1-2	TRBV5-4	NA	NA	TGTGCCAGCAGCTTGACAGCGGACTATGGCTACACCTTC	CASSLTADYGYTF
TRBJ2-3	TRBV7-3	NA	TRBD2	TGTGCCAGCAGCCCTAGCGGGTACACAGATACGCAGTATTTT	CASSPSGYTDTQYF
TRBJ2-2	TRBV30	NA	NA	TGTGCCTGGAGTGTAAGGCCCGGGGAGCTGTTTTTT	CAWSVRPGELFF
TRBJ2-7	TRBV28	NA	NA	TGTGCCAGCAGTTTAGGCCAAGCTTATAACTACGAGCAGTACTTC	CASSLGQAYNYEQYF
TRBJ1-1	TRBV19	NA	TRBD1	TGTGCCAGTAGTCGGGACAGGGGGGCTGAAGCTTTCTTT	CASSRDRGAEAFF
TRBJ1-4	TRBV4-1	NA	NA	TGCGCCAGCAGCCAAGATGGTTACAGAAATAATGAAAAACTGTTTTTT	CASSQDGYRNNEKLFF
TRBJ2-7	TRBV2	NA	TRBD2	TGTGCCAGCAGTGGGTCACCGGGACTAGCTCGCGAGCAGTACTTC	CASSGSPGLAREQYF
TRBJ1-3	TRBV7-9	NA	TRBD1	TGTGCCAGCAGCTTTTCACAGGGGGGGAGAAACACCATATATTTT	CASSFSQGGRNTIYF
TRBJ2-7	TRBV6-1	NA	NA	TGTGCCAGCAGCGATAGCGGTACCTACGAGCAGTACTTC	CASSDSGTYEQYF
TRBJ1-6	TRBV6-2/TRBV6-3	NA	NA	TGTGCCAGCAGTTTGACCAATTCACCCCTCCACTTT	CASSLTNSPLHF
TRBJ2-7	TRBV28	NA	NA	TGTGCCAGCAGTTTGGGCGGGTTTAGCTCCTACGAGCAGTACTTC	CASSLGGFSSYEQYF
TRBJ1-1	TRBV5-4	NA	NA	TGTGCCAGCAGTCCACAGTGGACAGCGGACACTGAAGCTTTCTTT	CASSPQWTADTEAFF
TRBJ1-5	TRBV7-2	NA	NA	TGTGCCAGCAGCTTAGGGGCCCGCAATCAGCCCCAGCATTTT	CASSLGARNQPQHF
TRBJ2-4	TRBV3-1/TRBV3-2	once	NA	TGTGCCAGCAGCCACCGCGTAATGGGAGAGACCTCGGCCAAAAACATTCAGTACTTC	CASSHRVMGETSAKNIQYF
TRBJ2-3	TRBV4-3	NA	TRBD2	TGCGCCAGCAGCCAAGGACGGAATAGCGGGGGTAGCACAGATACGCAGTATTTT	CASSQGRNSGGSTDTQYF
TRBJ2-2	TRBV7-6	once	NA	TGTGCCAGCAGTCCCGTGAGGGCGGCCGGGGAGCTGTTTTTT	CASSPVRAAGELFF
TRBJ2-7	TRBV5-1	NA	TRBD1	TGCGCCAGCAGCCCCGGACAGGGAGGTTTCGACGAGCAGTACTTC	CASSPGQGGFDEQYF
TRBJ2-5	TRBV28	NA	TRBD2	TGTGCCAGCAGCCCGGGGGGGAGGGAGACCCAGTACTTC	CASSPGGRETQYF
TRBJ2-5	TRBV20-1	NA	TRBD2	TGCAGTGCTAGTGCGGCTAGCGGAGACCAAGAGACCCAGTACTTC	CSASAASGDQETQYF
TRBJ2-4	TRBV2	NA	NA	TGTGCCAGCAGCAGACAGTCGGTGGCCAAAAACATTCAGTACTTC	CASSRQSVAKNIQYF
TRBJ1-2	TRBV9	NA	TRBD1	TGTGCCAGCAGCGCCCAGGGGGCAGACTATGGCTACACCTTC	CASSAQGADYGYTF
TRBJ2-5	TRBV7-2	once	TRBD2	TGTGCCAGCAGGCATCGGGGACTAGCGGGTTTGGAGACCCAGTACTTC	CASRHRGLAGLETQYF
TRBJ2-3	TRBV6-4	NA	NA	TGTGCCAGCAGTGAACGGAGCAGCACAGATACGCAGTATTTT	CASSERSSTDTQYF
TRBJ2-1	TRBV5-1	NA	TRBD1	TGCGCCAGCAGCTTGGTCGGGACAGGGTTTAGGGATGAGCAGTTCTTC	CASSLVGTGFRDEQFF
TRBJ2-7	TRBV15	NA	NA	TGTGCCACCAGCAGAGAACGAAGGACCTCCTACGAGCAGTACTTC	CATSRERRTSYEQYF
TRBJ2-1	TRBV28	NA	NA	TGTGCCAGCAGTTTATCAGTAGGGCCATGGAATGAGCAGTTCTTC	CASSLSVGPWNEQFF
TRBJ2-1	TRBV10-3	NA	NA	TGTGCCATCAGGGGACCCCAGAGCTCCTACAATGAGCAGTTCTTC	CAIRGPQSSYNEQFF
TRBJ2-7	TRBV5-1	NA	NA	TGCGCCAGCAGCTTCCTTACCTACGAGCAGTACTTC	CASSFLTYEQYF
TRBJ2-7	TRBV30	NA	NA	TGTGCCTGGAGTGACCGGGGCCCCTTTCGGGAGCAGTACTTC	CAWSDRGPFREQYF
TRBJ1-4	TRBV19	NA	NA	TGTGCCAGTAGATTAGCCGGGACGGAGAATGAAAAACTGTTTTTT	CASRLAGTENEKLFF
TRBJ1-3	TRBV28	NA	NA	TGTGCCAGCAGTCAGACGGGGAGCTCTGGAAACACCATATATTTT	CASSQTGSSGNTIYF
TRBJ1-1	TRBV9	NA	TRBD1	TGTGCCAGCAGCGTATCAGGGGGCCTGAACACTGAAGCTTTCTTT	CASSVSGGLNTEAFF
TRBJ1-5	TRBV19	NA	NA	TGTGCCAGTAGTATAAAGGGCCTGCATCAGCCCCAGCATTTT	CASSIKGLHQPQHF
TRBJ2-3	TRBV19	NA	TRBD2	TGTGCCAGTAGTCCTGCCCCCAGCGGGGACACAGATACGCAGTATTTT	CASSPAPSGDTDTQYF
TRBJ2-1	TRBV28	NA	NA	TGTGCCAGCAGCTTGGGGTCCTACAATGAGCAGTTCTTC	CASSLGSYNEQFF
TRBJ2-5	TRBV30	NA	NA	TGTGCCTGGAGGCAGGTCAGATTGGAGACCCAGTACTTC	CAWRQVRLETQYF
TRBJ2-1	TRBV5-1	NA	NA	TGCGCCAGCAGCTTGGTGCGGACTTCCTACAATGAGCAGTTCTTC	CASSLVRTSYNEQFF
TRBJ2-5	TRBV3-1/TRBV3-2	NA	NA	TGTGCCAGCAGCCAGGGGAGTGGGGAGACCCAGTACTTC	CASSQGSGETQYF
TRBJ2-7	TRBV20-1	NA	NA	TGCAGTGCTAGAGATAGGGTCGAGCAGTACTTC	CSARDRVEQYF
TRBJ1-4	TRBV4-3	NA	NA	TGCGCCAGCAGCCAAGCCCCTGGAAGCGGTGCAACTAATGAAAAACTGTTTTTT	CASSQAPGSGATNEKLFF
TRBJ2-3	TRBV30	NA	TRBD2	TGTGCCTGGATGGTACTAGCGGGCACAGATACGCAGTATTTT	CAWMVLAGTDTQYF
TRBJ2-1	TRBV7-3	NA	NA	TGTGCCAGCAGCTTAACCTCCACGAACTACAATGAGCAGTTCTTC	CASSLTSTNYNEQFF
TRBJ2-3	TRBV5-4	NA	NA	TGTGCCAGCAGAAGCTCTCACAGGGAGAGCACAGATACGCAGTATTTT	CASRSSHRESTDTQYF
TRBJ2-7	TRBV5-4	NA	NA	TGTGCCAGCAGCTCGAGGAGCTCCTACGAGCAGTACTTC	CASSSRSSYEQYF
TRBJ2-2	TRBV7-3	once	NA	TGTGCCAGCAGCTTCGGTGAGGAGCTGTTTTTT	CASSFGEELFF
TRBJ2-3	TRBV7-2	NA	NA	TGTGCCAGCAGCTTTCCGGAAAGTAGGGATACGCAGTATTTT	CASSFPESRDTQYF